Shown below are 29 T cell receptor beta chains from a single sample sequenced in a study of blood T cell repertoires in COVID-19. The protocol was immunoSEQ multiplex PCR, while the TCRdb copy is restricted to in-frame clones and leaves out a portion. The data hold about 150,000 clones, with approximately 80% observed a single time. Material for sequencing was peripheral blood. The source of these receptors is a woman in her sixties or seventies with COVID-19, enrolled during active disease.

This clone has only a few counts. The gene calls are TRBV3-1 (or the pseudogene TRBV3-2) and TRBJ1-4, with D unclear. V was clipped by 1 base and J by 8 bases, with 17 bases between them. Germline-derived CDR1 and CDR2 are LGHDT and YNNKEL (reference sequence). This CDR3 comprises 16 residues. The DNA for the CDR3 is TGTGCCAGCAGCCAAGGACGCCGGGTTTATTGGGAAAAACTGTTTTTT. This codes for CASSQGRRVYWEKLFF.

The chain carries TRBV20-1 and TRBJ2-7; no clear D. The CDR3 runs 11 residues. The germline CDR1 and CDR2 sequences are DFQATT and SNEGSKA (reference sequence). Trimming cost V 3 bases and J 4 bases, with 7 bases left between them. CDR3 coding DNA: TGCAGTGCTAGGAAACTTTACGAGCAGTACTTC. Its translation is CSARKLYEQYF.

The table lists this clone with a count of one. The chain joins TRBV5-1 to TRBJ1-6; weak D call: TRBD1 (5 bases). Between the trimmed V and J ends, which lost 0 bases and 7 bases, there was a span of 8 bases. This CDR3 region has 14 residues. The germline V gene has CDR1 SGHRS and CDR2 YFSETQ. The CDR3 protein is CASSLEGRNSPLHF. The CDR3 DNA sequence: TGCGCCAGCAGCTTGGAGGGGAGGAATTCACCCCTCCACTTT.

J is TRBJ2-3 and V is TRBV18; no definite D call. Germline V CDR1 and CDR2: KGHSH, LQKENI. V lost 0 bases to trimming and J lost 4 bases, with 11 bases between them. There are 15 residues in the CDR3. The CDR3 region has the DNA TGTGCCAGCTCACCACCGCGACTTGAACCAGATACGCAGTATTTT. It codes for CASSPPRLEPDTQYF.

The V gene is TRBV3-1 (or the pseudogene TRBV3-2), the J gene TRBJ2-7; D gene ambiguous. V lost 4 bases, J lost 2 bases, and 6 bases lay in between. CDR1 is LGHDT, CDR2 YNNKEL, per germline (reference sequence). The CDR3 has 12 residues. CDR3 protein: CASSLSAYEQYF. As DNA, the CDR3 is TGTGCCAGCAGCCTTTCCGCCTACGAGCAGTACTTC.

This sequence joins TRBV10-2 and TRBJ2-7; 7 bases line up with TRBD1. This CDR3 comprises 12 residues. Germline assignment: CDR1 WSHSY and CDR2 SAAADI. The trim removed 10 bases at V and 6 bases at J, leaving 9 bases unmatched. The DNA of the CDR3 is TGCGCCATCCGACAGGGCGAATTCGAGCAGTACTTC. It specifies CAIRQGEFEQYF.

This rearrangement joins TRBV7-9 to TRBJ2-3; 11 bases align to TRBD2. This CDR3 has 17 residues. J was trimmed by 6 bases and V by 5 bases; bases with no gene match: 13. In germline, CDR1 is SEHNR, CDR2 FQNEAQ (reference sequence). The CDR3 reads CASSPPGLADLGDTQYF. The CDR3 nucleotides are TGTGCCAGCAGCCCGCCGGGACTAGCGGACCTCGGGGATACGCAGTATTTT. The complete variable domain, with remaining parts taken from reference TRBV7-9 and TRBJ2-3, reads DTGVSQNPRHKITKRGQNVTFRCDPISEHNRLYWYRQTLGQGPEFLTYFQNEAQLEKSRLLSDRFSAERPKGSFSTLEIQRTEQGDSAMYLCASSPPGLADLGDTQYFGPGTRLTVL.

The V gene is TRBV6-6, the J gene TRBJ1-3; the D is unclear. The CDR3 is 14 residues long. Trimming stripped 7 bases from V and 2 bases from J, with 12 bases between. Germline loops: CDR1 MNHNY, CDR2 SVGAGI (reference sequence). CDR3 sequence: CASTFEAPGNTIYF. CDR3 DNA: TGTGCCAGCACCTTCGAGGCGCCTGGAAACACCATATATTTT.

The V and J genes are TRBV15 and TRBJ1-2; TRBD1 aligns across 10 bases. The CDR3 consists of 16 residues. CDR1 LNHNV and CDR2 YYDKDF come from the germline V gene (reference sequence). V was pared by 1 base and J by 0 bases, with 2 bases of the junction left unmatched. DNA for the CDR3: TGTGCCACCAGCAGAGTGGGGACAGGGGCTAACTATGGCTACACCTTC. Encoded protein: CATSRVGTGANYGYTF.

The chain has TRBV2 and TRBJ1-4; 9 nucleotides match TRBD1. The CDR3 consists of 13 residues. Losses at the gene ends were 7 bases for V and 8 bases for J; bases not matched to a gene: 5. Germline CDR1 SNHLY, CDR2 FYNNEI. The CDR3 here is CASKGTGNEKLFF. The CDR3 DNA is TGTGCCAGCAAGGGGACAGGGAACGAAAAACTGTTTTTT.

The genes are TRBV5-4 and TRBJ2-7; 8 bases map to TRBD1. CDR3 length: 13 amino acids. From germline, CDR1 is SGHNT and CDR2 YYREEE (reference sequence). V was clipped by 4 bases and J by 4 bases; unmatched bases: 4. The CDR3 sequence: CASSRTGMYEQYF. The CDR3 region has the DNA TGTGCCAGCAGCCGGACAGGGATGTACGAGCAGTACTTC.

The chain combines TRBV2 with TRBJ2-2, with D uncertain. With 4 bases removed from V and 0 bases from J, the gap between germline ends came to 12 bases. Germline loops: CDR1 SNHLY, CDR2 FYNNEI. The CDR3 consists of 16 residues. CDR3 sequence: CASSGQALANTGELFF. Written as DNA, the CDR3 is TGTGCCAGCAGTGGGCAGGCTCTCGCGAACACCGGGGAGCTGTTTTTT.

The chain carries TRBV18 and TRBJ2-2; possibly TRBD2 for D (5 bases). This CDR3 has 14 residues. Trimming took 1 base from V and 5 from J, leaving 8 bases between them. Germline V gene data show CDR1 as KGHSH and CDR2 as LQKENI. The CDR3 region has the DNA TGTGCCAGCTCACCACGGACTGTGACCGGGGAGCTGTTTTTT. It codes for CASSPRTVTGELFF.

This chain connects TRBV7-2 to TRBJ2-4, with D possibly TRBD2 on 6 matching bases. The length of the CDR3 is 14 residues. From germline, CDR1 is SGHTA and CDR2 FQGNSA. V gave up 8 bases and J gave up 5 bases, with 16 bases separating them. CDR3 region: CASSAREVENIQYF. The CDR3, as DNA: TGTGCCAGCTCGGCCAGGGAGGTGGAAAACATTCAGTACTTC.

V is TRBV9 and J is TRBJ2-7, with TRBD2 matching over 10 bases. The length of the CDR3 is 14 residues. Germline trimming cut 0 bases from V and 9 bases from J; bases unmatched to any gene: 6. Germline lookup yields CDR1 SGDLS and CDR2 YYNGEE. The DNA for the CDR3 is TGTGCCAGCAGCGTAGAGGCTAGCGGGAGCTGGCAGTACTTC. Its protein product is CASSVEASGSWQYF.

A single count supports this clone. The chain's CDR3 is CASSHRTGAEKLFF. CDR3 coding DNA: TGTGCCAGCAGCCACCGGACAGGGGCAGAAAAACTGTTTTTT. J is TRBJ1-4 and V is TRBV3-1 (or the pseudogene TRBV3-2), with TRBD1 matching over 9 bases. Germline CDR1 and CDR2: LGHDT and YNNKEL (reference sequence). The CDR3 consists of 14 residues. The J segment lost 8 bases and the V segment lost 3 bases, leaving 4 bases of the junction unmatched.

The CDR3 region is CASSIDAGDPSGANVLTF. The DNA for the CDR3 is TGTGCCAGTAGTATAGACGCAGGGGACCCCTCTGGGGCCAACGTCCTGACTTTC. The chain employs TRBV19 and TRBJ2-6; D possibly corresponds to TRBD1 (6 bases). Trimming removed 0 bases at V and 0 bases at J, with 12 bases between. Germline V CDR1 and CDR2: LNHDA, SQIVND (reference sequence). The CDR3 sequence is 18 residues long.

V gene TRBV19 combines with J gene TRBJ1-2, with 8 bases identical to TRBD1. The trim removed 2 bases at V and 3 bases at J, leaving 11 bases unmatched. CDR1 LNHDA and CDR2 SQIVND come from the germline V gene (reference sequence). The CDR3 spans 17 residues. CDR3 nucleotide sequence: TGTGCCAGTAGTATATTAGGGGCCAGGGGGCTGGACTATGGCTACACCTTC. This sequence encodes CASSILGARGLDYGYTF.

This clone was recorded once. This chain links TRBV6-5 with TRBJ2-1; D is unclear. Germline values: CDR1 MNHEY, CDR2 SVGAGI. The CDR3 is 14 residues long. V shed 6 bases and J shed 4 bases, with 13 bases lying between them. The CDR3 sequence: CASSSDTSYNEQFF. The CDR3 region has the DNA TGTGCCAGCAGCTCTGACACCTCTTACAATGAGCAGTTCTTC.

The chain joins TRBV6-6 to TRBJ1-4; no firm D call. Trimming removed 5 bases from V and 4 bases from J, with 8 bases in between. The CDR3 extends over 13 amino acids. The germline V gene has CDR1 MNHNY and CDR2 SVGAGI (reference sequence). The CDR3 region has the DNA TGTGCCAGCAGTATCGAGTATAATGAAAAACTGTTTTTT. This codes for CASSIEYNEKLFF.

This clone was recorded a few times. This chain joins TRBV5-1 and TRBJ2-7; TRBD2 matches at 9 bases. This CDR3 is built from 18 residues. Germline assignment: CDR1 SGHRS and CDR2 YFSETQ. Unmatched junction bases numbered 12, after V lost 0 bases and J lost 2 bases. CDR3 region: CASSLVRTSDSFPYEQYF. The CDR3 region has the DNA TGCGCCAGCAGCTTGGTTCGGACTAGCGACTCTTTTCCCTACGAGCAGTACTTC.

The chain couples TRBV23-1 to TRBJ1-2; 8 nucleotides match TRBD1. TRBV23-1 is flagged as an ORF with uncertain function. The V gene end was trimmed by 6 bases and the J gene end by 4 bases; junction bases not matched to a gene: 4. The CDR3 covers 13 residues. The CDR3 DNA reads as TGCGCCAGCAGCCACAGGGGGAGCTATGGCTACACCTTC. This gives the protein CASSHRGSYGYTF.

V and J are TRBV7-2 and TRBJ1-2, with D uncertain. The CDR3 contains 14 residues. Trimming removed 8 bases at V and 2 bases at J, with 15 bases between. From germline, CDR1 is SGHTA and CDR2 FQGNSA. The CDR3 nucleotides are TGTGCCAGCGGGAGGACGCCGGAGAACTATGGCTACACCTTC. The encoded protein is CASGRTPENYGYTF.

The chain carries TRBV3-1 (or the pseudogene TRBV3-2) and TRBJ2-3; the match to TRBD2 covers 8 bases. This CDR3 region has 18 residues. V was clipped by 4 bases and J by 5 bases; unmatched bases: 17. Germline-derived CDR1 and CDR2 are LGHDT and YNNKEL (reference sequence). The CDR3 protein is CASSRIGSRLAGGDTQYF. CDR3 nucleotides: TGTGCCAGCAGCCGGATCGGATCCCGTCTAGCGGGTGGAGATACGCAGTATTTT.

Concerning this clone itself: Other DNA sequences in this sample translate to the same CDR3. The rearrangement joins TRBV18 to TRBJ1-5; no clear D. The germline V and J ends were trimmed by 2 bases and 1 base, with 9 bases remaining between them. Germline V gene sequence: CDR1 KGHSH, CDR2 LQKENI. The CDR3 consists of 15 residues. The CDR3 nucleotides read TGTGCCAGCTCACCATATAGGGAGAGCAATCAGCCCCAGCATTTT. Translation gives CASSPYRESNQPQHF.

V is TRBV18 and J is TRBJ1-2, with a weak D call TRBD1 (5 bases). V was cut by 3 bases and J by 5 bases, with 16 bases left in between. Per germline, CDR1 KGHSH and CDR2 LQKENI. The CDR3 runs to 15 residues. The CDR3 DNA is TGTGCCAGCTCACCTGCCACGGACAATCCTTATGGCTACACCTTC. Translation: CASSPATDNPYGYTF.

The genes are TRBV7-9 and TRBJ1-5; D perhaps matches TRBD1 (5 bases). V shed 1 base and J shed 0 bases, with 7 bases lying between them. Germline V gives CDR1 SEHNR, CDR2 FQNEAQ (reference sequence). The CDR3 consists of 15 residues. The CDR3: CASSLEGYSNQPQHF. Here the CDR3 DNA reads TGTGCCAGCAGCTTAGAGGGGTATAGCAATCAGCCCCAGCATTTT. The whole variable domain, filled in from reference TRBV7-9 and TRBJ1-5, reads DTGVSQNPRHKITKRGQNVTFRCDPISEHNRLYWYRQTLGQGPEFLTYFQNEAQLEKSRLLSDRFSAERPKGSFSTLEIQRTEQGDSAMYLCASSLEGYSNQPQHFGDGTRLSIL.

The rearrangement links TRBV6-5 to TRBJ1-1, with TRBD1 identical over 9 bases. Germline CDR1 is MNHEY and CDR2 is SVGAGI. Unmatched junction bases numbered 9, after V lost 4 bases and J lost 6 bases. The CDR3 has 15 residues. CDR3 nucleotide sequence: TGTGCCAGCAGTTCCTGGGACAGGGAATGGTCTGAAGCTTTCTTT. This sequence encodes CASSSWDREWSEAFF.

CDR3 bases: TGTGCCACCAGACAGGGGTTCCGCCCTGGGGCCAACGTCCTGACTTTC. It codes for CATRQGFRPGANVLTF. The chain employs TRBV27 and TRBJ2-6, with 8 bases lining up with TRBD1. CDR1 is MNHEY and CDR2 is SMNVEV in the germline V gene (reference sequence). The trim removed 10 bases at V and 2 bases at J, leaving 10 bases unmatched. The CDR3 has 16 residues.